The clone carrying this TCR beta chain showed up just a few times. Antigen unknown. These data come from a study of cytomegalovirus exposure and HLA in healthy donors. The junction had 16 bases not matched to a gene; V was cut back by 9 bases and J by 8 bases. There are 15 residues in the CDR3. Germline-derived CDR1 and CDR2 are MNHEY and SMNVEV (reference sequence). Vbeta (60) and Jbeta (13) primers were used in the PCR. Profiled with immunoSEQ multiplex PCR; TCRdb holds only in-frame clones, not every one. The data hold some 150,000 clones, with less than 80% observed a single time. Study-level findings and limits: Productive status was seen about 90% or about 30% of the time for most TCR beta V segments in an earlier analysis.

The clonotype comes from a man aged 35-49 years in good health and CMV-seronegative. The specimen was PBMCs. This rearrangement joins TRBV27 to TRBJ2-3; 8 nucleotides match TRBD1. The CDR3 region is CASLSRQGPPVTQYF. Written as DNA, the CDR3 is TGTGCCAGTCTCTCCCGACAGGGGCCCCCGGTTACGCAGTATTTT.